The 9 T cell receptor beta chains below were found in one sample sequenced in a study of shared clonotypes between healthy human individuals. Measured with immunoSEQ multiplex PCR; TCRdb has only the in-frame clones, and not every one. The data show hundreds of thousands of clones, with around four fifths seen just once and 1.5% to 2% held by the top ten. The sample was memory CD4+ T cells sorted from blood. Sample subset: CD45RA-negative fraction. The origin of the receptors is a woman in her twenties or thirties in good health.

This clone was counted at least ten times. The chain has TRBV19 and TRBJ2-5; D may correspond to TRBD1 or TRBD2 (6 bases each). This CDR3 spans 17 amino acids. Trimming took 6 bases from V and 7 from J, leaving 27 bases between them. Germline V CDR1 and CDR2: LNHDA, SQIVND (reference sequence). The CDR3 reads CASSSPGAGTSVGTQYF. DNA for the CDR3: TGTGCCAGTAGCTCCCCGGGCGCGGGGACATCGGTAGGGACCCAGTACTTC.

The chain joins TRBV18 to TRBJ1-1; D ambiguous. V was trimmed by 0 bases and J by 4 bases, leaving 12 bases between them. The length of the CDR3 is 15 residues. CDR1 KGHSH and CDR2 LQKENI come from the germline V gene. The CDR3 region is CASSPPRVWGTEAFF. CDR3 sequence (DNA): TGTGCCAGCTCACCACCGAGGGTCTGGGGCACTGAAGCTTTCTTT.

This sequence joins TRBV19 and TRBJ1-2; perhaps TRBD1 as D (6 bases). Between the trimmed V and J ends, which lost 9 bases and 5 bases, there was a span of 25 bases. Germline-derived CDR1 and CDR2 are LNHDA and SQIVND (reference sequence). The CDR3 extends over 16 amino acids. CDR3 coding DNA: TGTGCCAGCACAACGGGGGACATACGAACATCATATGGCTACACCTTC. Its protein is CASTTGDIRTSYGYTF.

The chain links TRBV29-1 to TRBJ2-7, with D possibly being TRBD1 (6 bases). The V gene's germline CDR1 is SQVTM and CDR2 ANQGSEA. This CDR3 comprises 14 residues. The V end was cut by 4 bases, the J end by 7 bases, with 20 bases between. CDR3 protein: CSVVTDSHLREQYF. The CDR3, as DNA: TGCAGCGTTGTCACGGACAGCCATCTACGGGAGCAGTACTTC.

Turning to this clone: A much bigger clone sits one base away, suggesting this may be a read error. V and J are TRBV28 and TRBJ1-1, with a weak D call TRBD1 (5 bases). The CDR3 sequence is 11 residues long. Deletions cut 6 bases from V and 5 bases from J, with 7 bases between. From germline, CDR1 is MDHEN and CDR2 SYDVKM. The CDR3 sequence: CASSRDTEAFF. CDR3 nucleotide sequence: TGTGCCAGCAGCAGGGATACTGAAGCTTTCTTT.

The V gene is TRBV10-1, the J gene TRBJ2-5, with D possibly being TRBD1 (6 bases). This CDR3 contains 17 residues. The germline V and J ends were trimmed by 6 bases and 0 bases, with 20 bases remaining between them. Germline V gives CDR1 WNHNN, CDR2 SYGVQD (reference sequence). The CDR3 loop reads CASSLIGGVGNQETQYF. For the CDR3, the DNA is TGCGCCAGCAGCTTAATTGGGGGCGTTGGGAACCAAGAGACCCAGTACTTC.

The chain has TRBV6-6 and TRBJ1-2; 11 bases align to TRBD1. Germline values: CDR1 MNHNY, CDR2 SVGAGI (reference sequence). J lost 6 bases, V lost 4 bases, and 1 base had no gene match. The CDR3 has 13 amino acids. The CDR3 region is CASSWDRGDGYTF. As DNA, the CDR3 is TGTGCCAGCAGTTGGGACAGGGGGGATGGCTACACCTTC.

The J gene is TRBJ2-2, the V gene TRBV5-5, with 12 bases fitting TRBD2. Trimming at V came to 4 bases and at J to 1 base, leaving 2 bases not matched to a gene. Germline CDR1 is SGHKS and CDR2 is YYEKEE (reference sequence). The CDR3 has 16 residues. CDR3 in DNA: TGTGCCAGCAGCAGGACTAGCGGGGTGAACACCGGGGAGCTGTTTTTT. This sequence encodes CASSRTSGVNTGELFF. Full variable domain (outside the CDR3, taken from reference TRBV5-5 and TRBJ2-2): DAGVTQSPTHLIKTRGQQVTLRCSPISGHKSVSWYQQVLGQGPQFIFQYYEKEERGRGNFPDRFSARQFPNYSSELNVNALLLGDSALYLCASSRTSGVNTGELFFGEGSRLTVL.

In its sample, this clone was seen many times. This chain links TRBV10-3 with TRBJ2-1; 9 nucleotides agree with TRBD2. Germline CDR1 and CDR2: ENHRY and SYGVKD. The J segment lost 7 bases and the V segment lost 6 bases, leaving 13 bases of the junction unmatched. CDR3 length equals 16 residues. The CDR3 spells CAIRGSAGGPVNEQFF. As DNA, the CDR3 is TGTGCCATCAGGGGGAGTGCGGGAGGGCCAGTGAATGAGCAGTTCTTC.